The clone carrying this T cell receptor beta chain came up many times. Its matching antigen is unknown. Using its own MiXCR run on the 5' RACE reads, TCRdb lists one record per CDR3 protein. The profile shows tens of thousands of distinct CDR3 sequences, roughly 9.3% of them singletons. Germline assignment: CDR1 SGHRS and CDR2 YFSETQ. Trimming removed 0 bases from V and 7 bases from J, with 7 bases in between. This CDR3 has 12 amino acids. The data stem from a study of early T cells in non-severe SARS-CoV-2 infection. Study-wide results and caveats: VDJdb matching, biased toward anti-spike CD8 responses, missed private and CD4 specificities.

Sequencing input: whole blood. V gene TRBV5-1 combines with J gene TRBJ1-2; D ambiguous. This clonotype was obtained from an adult who was a healthcare worker with PCR-confirmed SARS-CoV-2 infection or an uninfected control (not recorded which). CDR3 in DNA: TGCGCCAGCAGCTTGGGGTCCTCTGGCTACACCTTC. The encoded protein is CASSLGSSGYTF.